This TCR beta chain was captured by sequencing in a study of CD8+ T cells in alopecia areata. General study points: In lesional scalp, particularly from alopecia totalis/universalis, clonality was higher than in normal scalp. TCRs were shared less clearly across patients than in mice, possibly for HLA-related reasons.

This clone was observed a single time. As yet, its antigen is unknown. The CDR3 runs to 14 residues. In germline, CDR1 is GTSNPN, CDR2 SVGIG (reference sequence). Trimming removed 3 bases from V and 0 bases from J, with 11 bases in between. Sequencing used cDNA as its template, made by extracting RNA and reverse transcribing it. Repertoires were generated with immunoSEQ multiplex PCR, while TCRdb's copy carries only in-frame clones and drops some. The sample yields 150,000 or so clones, around 57% seen once. The gene calls are TRBV30 and TRBJ1-2; TRBD1 is a possible D gene (5 bases). This receptor was taken from a human donor in good health. The sample taken for sequencing was CD4+ T cells sorted from blood. In nucleotides, the CDR3 is TGTGCCTGGAGGGCCGGAGGGGCTAACTATGGCTACACCTTC. Its protein is CAWRAGGANYGYTF. Filled out from reference TRBV30 and TRBJ1-2, the complete variable domain reads SQTIHQWPATLVQPVGSPLSLECTVEGTSNPNLYWYRQAAGRGLQLLFYSVGIGQISSEVPQNLSASRPQDRQFILSSKKLLLSDSGFYLCAWRAGGANYGYTFGSGTRLTVV.